This T cell receptor beta chain is drawn from a study of T cells in Graves' hyperthyroidism and ophthalmopathy. Study-level information: Peripheral blood was drawn at first diagnosis, prior to all treatment.

Subjects aged 18 to 65 presented with newly diagnosed hyperthyroidism of less than 2 months' duration. CDR1 is MNHEY and CDR2 is SVGEGT in the germline V gene. This CDR3 has 17 amino acids. Trimming removed 1 base from V and 0 bases from J, with 16 bases in between. This clonotype was seen ten or more times. The antigen is undetermined. Amplification of TCR beta CDR3 regions used RNA as the template. The TCR CDR3 was amplified in a first-round RT-PCR using the HTBI primer set. TCRdb reprocessed the multiplex PCR reads via MiXCR and lists one record per CDR3 protein. This table holds roughly 580,000 distinct CDR3 sequences, approximately 14% found once. Whole-study results and caveats: The model identified upcoming ophthalmopathy a median roughly 6 months ahead of onset.

The specimen was blood. This clonotype was obtained from a woman aged 25 to 39 with Graves' hyperthyroidism that later progressed to Graves' ophthalmopathy. This chain uses TRBV6-2 or TRBV6-3 with TRBJ2-7; D ambiguous. For the CDR3, the DNA is TGTGCCAGCAGTTACTTCCAAGTAAGCAGAACCTCCTACGAGCAGTACTTC. The encoded protein is CASSYFQVSRTSYEQYF.